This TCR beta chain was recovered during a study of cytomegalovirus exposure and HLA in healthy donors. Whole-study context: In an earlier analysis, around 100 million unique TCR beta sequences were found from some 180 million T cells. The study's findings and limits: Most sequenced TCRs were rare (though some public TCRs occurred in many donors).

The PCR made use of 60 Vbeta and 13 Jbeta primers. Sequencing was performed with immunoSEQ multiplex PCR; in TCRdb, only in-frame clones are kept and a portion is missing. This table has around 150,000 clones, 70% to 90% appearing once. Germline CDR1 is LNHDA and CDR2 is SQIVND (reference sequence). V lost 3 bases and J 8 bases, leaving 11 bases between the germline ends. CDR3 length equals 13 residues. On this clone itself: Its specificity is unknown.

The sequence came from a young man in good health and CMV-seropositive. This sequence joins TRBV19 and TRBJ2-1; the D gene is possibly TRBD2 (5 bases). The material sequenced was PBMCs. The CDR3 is CASSMVRGHEQFF. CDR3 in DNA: TGTGCCAGTAGTATGGTTAGAGGGCATGAGCAGTTCTTC.